The sequence of this TCR beta chain was determined in a study of T cell changes during pregnancy in multiple sclerosis. Germline assignment: CDR1 SGHNT and CDR2 YENEEA. V gave up 4 bases and J gave up 6 bases; unmatched junction bases: 2. This CDR3 has 13 amino acids. The assay was immunoSEQ multiplex PCR, and TCRdb's table has in-frame clones only and misses some. The repertoire consists of more than 45,000 clones, with 93% occurring once and the leading ten covering approximately 3.8%. The sequence derives from a female donor with multiple sclerosis, enrolled in a pregnancy study. This chain joins TRBV11-3 and TRBJ2-2; 7 nucleotides align to TRBD2. This specimen was CD8+ T cells from peripheral blood mononuclear cells, taken in the second trimester of pregnancy. The CDR3 sequence: CASSSRGAGELFF. CDR3 in DNA: TGTGCCAGCAGCTCACGGGGGGCCGGGGAGCTGTTTTTT.